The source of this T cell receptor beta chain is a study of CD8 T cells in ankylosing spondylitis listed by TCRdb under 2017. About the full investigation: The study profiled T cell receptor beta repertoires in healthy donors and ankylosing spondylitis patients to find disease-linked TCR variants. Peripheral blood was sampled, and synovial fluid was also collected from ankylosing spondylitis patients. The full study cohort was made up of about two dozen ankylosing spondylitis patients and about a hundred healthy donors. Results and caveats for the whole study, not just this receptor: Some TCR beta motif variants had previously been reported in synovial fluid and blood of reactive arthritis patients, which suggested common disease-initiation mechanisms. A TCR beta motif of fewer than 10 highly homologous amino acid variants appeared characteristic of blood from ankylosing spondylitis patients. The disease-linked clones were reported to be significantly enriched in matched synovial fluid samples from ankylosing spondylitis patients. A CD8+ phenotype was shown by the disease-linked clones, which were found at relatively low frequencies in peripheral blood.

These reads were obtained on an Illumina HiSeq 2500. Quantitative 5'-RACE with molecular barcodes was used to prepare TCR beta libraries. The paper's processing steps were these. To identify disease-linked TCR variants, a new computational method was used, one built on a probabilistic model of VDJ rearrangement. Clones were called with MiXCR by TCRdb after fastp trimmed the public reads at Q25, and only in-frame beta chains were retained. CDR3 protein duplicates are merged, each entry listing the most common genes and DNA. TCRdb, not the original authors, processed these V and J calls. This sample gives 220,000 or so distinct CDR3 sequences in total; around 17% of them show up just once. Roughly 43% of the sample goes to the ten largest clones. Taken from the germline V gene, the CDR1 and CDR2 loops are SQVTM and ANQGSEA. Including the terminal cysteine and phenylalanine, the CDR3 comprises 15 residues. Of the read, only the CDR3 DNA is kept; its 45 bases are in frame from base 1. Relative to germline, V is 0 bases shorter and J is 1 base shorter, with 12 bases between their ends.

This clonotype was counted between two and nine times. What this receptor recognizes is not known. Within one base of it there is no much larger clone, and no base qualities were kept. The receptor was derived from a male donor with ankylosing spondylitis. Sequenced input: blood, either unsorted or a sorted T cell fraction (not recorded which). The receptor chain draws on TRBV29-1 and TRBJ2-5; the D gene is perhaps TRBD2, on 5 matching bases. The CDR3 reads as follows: CSVEELASPQETQYF. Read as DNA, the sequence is TGCAGCGTTGAAGAGTTGGCTAGCCCCCAAGAGACCCAGTACTTC.